This is a list of T cell receptor beta chains from one sample in a study of early T cells in non-severe SARS-CoV-2 infection. TCRdb re-derived calls from the 5' RACE reads in MiXCR, one entry per CDR3 protein. Found here are more than 40,000 distinct CDR3 sequences, roughly 4% of them singletons; the top ten hold approximately 3%. Input material: whole blood. Source of these receptors: an adult who was a healthcare worker with PCR-confirmed SARS-CoV-2 infection or an uninfected control (not recorded which). Each CDR3 is given with its conserved first and last residue. Each record gives: V gene, J gene, clone size, D gene, CDR3 length, CDR3 DNA, CDR3 protein. The D gene is left open where the match is weak. Clone size, where shown, is once, few, many, or a class for clones that have expanded.

v_call: TRBV5-1; j_call: TRBJ2-7; clone_size: .; d_call: .; cdr3_length: 12; cdr3_nt: TGCGCCAGCAGCGGTCCGGCTAACGAGCAGTACTTC; cdr3_aa: CASSGPANEQYF
v_call: TRBV25-1; j_call: TRBJ2-3; clone_size: many; d_call: .; cdr3_length: 10; cdr3_nt: TGTGCCAGCTCCCGGGATACGCAGTATTTT; cdr3_aa: CASSRDTQYF
v_call: TRBV7-7; j_call: TRBJ2-7; clone_size: many; d_call: .; cdr3_length: 14; cdr3_nt: TGTGCTAGCAGCTTCGGTCCCATCTCCTACGAGCAGTACTTC; cdr3_aa: CASSFGPISYEQYF
v_call: TRBV6-1; j_call: TRBJ2-5; clone_size: many; d_call: TRBD1; cdr3_length: 17; cdr3_nt: TGTGCCAGCATCCGAGGTGATTGGGGACAGGGAGGCGAGACCCAGTACTTC; cdr3_aa: CASIRGDWGQGGETQYF
v_call: TRBV7-9; j_call: TRBJ2-7; clone_size: many; d_call: .; cdr3_length: 14; cdr3_nt: TGTGCCAGCAGAGGAGGGGGTCAAGTGTACGAGCAGTACTTC; cdr3_aa: CASRGGGQVYEQYF
v_call: TRBV12-3/TRBV12-4; j_call: TRBJ2-1; clone_size: many; d_call: .; cdr3_length: 12; cdr3_nt: TGTGCCAGCTCGGACCTCTTCAATGAGCAGTTCTTC; cdr3_aa: CASSDLFNEQFF
v_call: TRBV2; j_call: TRBJ2-1; clone_size: few; d_call: .; cdr3_length: 14; cdr3_nt: TGTGCCAGCAATTCAGGGGCGCCGATCGAAGAGCAGTTCTTC; cdr3_aa: CASNSGAPIEEQFF
v_call: TRBV7-9; j_call: TRBJ2-7; clone_size: many; d_call: .; cdr3_length: 14; cdr3_nt: TGTGCCAGCAGCTCGCGCCGACGGTCCTACGAGCAGTACTTC; cdr3_aa: CASSSRRRSYEQYF
v_call: TRBV7-2; j_call: TRBJ2-1; clone_size: many; d_call: TRBD2; cdr3_length: 15; cdr3_nt: TGTGCCAGCAGCTTAAGGCTAGCGGGGGATTATGAGCAGTTCTTC; cdr3_aa: CASSLRLAGDYEQFF
v_call: TRBV12-3/TRBV12-4; j_call: TRBJ2-7; clone_size: .; d_call: TRBD2; cdr3_length: 13; cdr3_nt: TGTGCCAGCACGCTAGCGGCCGGCCTCGAGCAGTACTTC; cdr3_aa: CASTLAAGLEQYF
v_call: TRBV7-9; j_call: TRBJ2-5; clone_size: many; d_call: .; cdr3_length: 17; cdr3_nt: TGTGCCAGCAGCTTAAGGGAGGACTCAGAGGCTCAAGAGACCCAGTACTTC; cdr3_aa: CASSLREDSEAQETQYF
v_call: TRBV13; j_call: TRBJ2-7; clone_size: many; d_call: TRBD2; cdr3_length: 15; cdr3_nt: TGTGCCAGCAGTTACCTCAGCGGGAGTGCCTACGAGCAGTACTTC; cdr3_aa: CASSYLSGSAYEQYF
v_call: TRBV7-9; j_call: TRBJ2-7; clone_size: many; d_call: .; cdr3_length: 11; cdr3_nt: TGTGCCAGCAGCTTAGCGGTCGAGCAGTACTTC; cdr3_aa: CASSLAVEQYF
v_call: TRBV4-1; j_call: TRBJ2-5; clone_size: many; d_call: .; cdr3_length: 14; cdr3_nt: TGCGCCAGCAGCCAAGTAGTTATTCAAGAGACCCAGTACTTC; cdr3_aa: CASSQVVIQETQYF
v_call: TRBV29-1; j_call: TRBJ2-4; clone_size: many; d_call: TRBD2; cdr3_length: 13; cdr3_nt: TGCGCCAGTTTGGGGGGGTTGGAAAACATTCAGTACTTC; cdr3_aa: CASLGGLENIQYF
v_call: TRBV4-1; j_call: TRBJ2-3; clone_size: many; d_call: TRBD1; cdr3_length: 17; cdr3_nt: TGCGCCAGCAGCCAAGACGTCGGGACAGGGGTCACAGATACGCAGTATTTT; cdr3_aa: CASSQDVGTGVTDTQYF
v_call: TRBV29-1; j_call: TRBJ1-1; clone_size: many; d_call: .; cdr3_length: 13; cdr3_nt: TGCAGCCTCAGGCCGCAGGGGAACACTGAAGCTTTCTTT; cdr3_aa: CSLRPQGNTEAFF
v_call: TRBV7-9; j_call: TRBJ2-3; clone_size: many; d_call: .; cdr3_length: 14; cdr3_nt: TGTGCCAGCAGCAATGAGGGTACCACAGATACGCAGTATTTT; cdr3_aa: CASSNEGTTDTQYF
v_call: TRBV11-2; j_call: TRBJ2-5; clone_size: many; d_call: TRBD1; cdr3_length: 13; cdr3_nt: TGTGCCAGCAGCCGGGACAGAAAAGAGACCCAGTACTTC; cdr3_aa: CASSRDRKETQYF
v_call: TRBV5-1; j_call: TRBJ1-1; clone_size: .; d_call: .; cdr3_length: 15; cdr3_nt: TGCGCCAGCAGGGGCGGGTCAGCAGCGAACACTGAAGCTTTCTTT; cdr3_aa: CASRGGSAANTEAFF
v_call: TRBV10-2; j_call: TRBJ2-7; clone_size: many; d_call: TRBD1; cdr3_length: 15; cdr3_nt: TGCGCCAGCAGTGAAGGGACAGGGGGCTTTTACGAGCAGTACTTC; cdr3_aa: CASSEGTGGFYEQYF
v_call: TRBV30; j_call: TRBJ2-3; clone_size: few; d_call: .; cdr3_length: 15; cdr3_nt: TGTGCCTGGAGTGTACTTGGGATGAGCACAGATACGCAGTATTTT; cdr3_aa: CAWSVLGMSTDTQYF
v_call: TRBV4-1; j_call: TRBJ2-7; clone_size: many; d_call: TRBD1; cdr3_length: 14; cdr3_nt: TGCGCCAGCAGCCACGGGACAGGGGCTTACGAGCAGTACTTC; cdr3_aa: CASSHGTGAYEQYF
v_call: TRBV4-2; j_call: TRBJ2-1; clone_size: many; d_call: TRBD1; cdr3_length: 15; cdr3_nt: TGTGCCAGCAGCCAGGGACAGGGGTTGTATTCTGAGCAGTTCTTC; cdr3_aa: CASSQGQGLYSEQFF
v_call: TRBV29-1; j_call: TRBJ2-1; clone_size: many; d_call: TRBD2; cdr3_length: 13; cdr3_nt: TGCAGCGTTGGGGGACTAGCAGGGAATGAGCAGTTCTTC; cdr3_aa: CSVGGLAGNEQFF
v_call: TRBV7-2; j_call: TRBJ2-1; clone_size: many; d_call: .; cdr3_length: 16; cdr3_nt: TGTGCCAGCAGCTTAGCGGTAGCTAGTGGGTACAATGAGCAGTTCTTC; cdr3_aa: CASSLAVASGYNEQFF
v_call: TRBV7-2; j_call: TRBJ2-7; clone_size: many; d_call: TRBD1; cdr3_length: 14; cdr3_nt: TGTGCCAGCAGCCCAGGACAGGGCACCTACGAGCAGTACTTC; cdr3_aa: CASSPGQGTYEQYF
v_call: TRBV11-2; j_call: TRBJ2-7; clone_size: few; d_call: .; cdr3_length: 15; cdr3_nt: TGTGCCAGCAGCGCGTTGCCAGGGAGCTCCTACGAGCAGTACTTC; cdr3_aa: CASSALPGSSYEQYF
v_call: TRBV6-5; j_call: TRBJ2-2; clone_size: few; d_call: TRBD2; cdr3_length: 14; cdr3_nt: TGTGCCAGCGGGGTAGCGGGGAACACCGGGGAGCTGTTTTTT; cdr3_aa: CASGVAGNTGELFF
v_call: TRBV10-3; j_call: TRBJ2-3; clone_size: few; d_call: .; cdr3_length: 14; cdr3_nt: TGTGCCATCAGACCGGGACGGAGTACAGATACGCAGTATTTT; cdr3_aa: CAIRPGRSTDTQYF
v_call: TRBV5-1; j_call: TRBJ1-1; clone_size: many; d_call: .; cdr3_length: 15; cdr3_nt: TGCGCCAGCAGCCTCTCGGGACATTCGAACACTGAAGCTTTCTTT; cdr3_aa: CASSLSGHSNTEAFF
v_call: TRBV4-2; j_call: TRBJ1-2; clone_size: many; d_call: .; cdr3_length: 15; cdr3_nt: TGTGCCAGCAGCCAAGAAACCCGCCGAGCCGCCGGCTACACCTTC; cdr3_aa: CASSQETRRAAGYTF
v_call: TRBV19; j_call: TRBJ2-7; clone_size: many; d_call: TRBD1; cdr3_length: 15; cdr3_nt: TGTGCCAGCCTAGGCCAGGGACAGGGGCCCTACGAGCAGTACTTC; cdr3_aa: CASLGQGQGPYEQYF
v_call: TRBV11-2; j_call: TRBJ2-7; clone_size: .; d_call: TRBD2; cdr3_length: 15; cdr3_nt: TGTGCCAGCAGGATAGCGGGAGACGCTTTCTACGAGCAGTACTTC; cdr3_aa: CASRIAGDAFYEQYF
v_call: TRBV4-1; j_call: TRBJ1-4; clone_size: many; d_call: .; cdr3_length: 15; cdr3_nt: TGCGCCAGCAGCCAAGAAAAGGGCGCGGGTGAAAAACTGTTTTTT; cdr3_aa: CASSQEKGAGEKLFF
v_call: TRBV6-1; j_call: TRBJ2-5; clone_size: many; d_call: .; cdr3_length: 12; cdr3_nt: TGTGCCAGCAGTGTTATGCAAGAGACCCAGTACTTC; cdr3_aa: CASSVMQETQYF
v_call: TRBV9; j_call: TRBJ2-2; clone_size: .; d_call: .; cdr3_length: 16; cdr3_nt: TGTGCCAGCAGCCCTGGGCAGGGGTTTAACACCGGGGAGCTGTTTTTT; cdr3_aa: CASSPGQGFNTGELFF
v_call: TRBV7-9; j_call: TRBJ2-5; clone_size: many; d_call: .; cdr3_length: 13; cdr3_nt: TGTGCCAGCAGCTTTGCCCCGAAAGAGACCCAGTACTTC; cdr3_aa: CASSFAPKETQYF
v_call: TRBV7-9; j_call: TRBJ2-1; clone_size: .; d_call: .; cdr3_length: 15; cdr3_nt: TGTGCCAGCAGCTTAGAGTTCAGCTCCTACAATGAGCAGTTCTTC; cdr3_aa: CASSLEFSSYNEQFF
v_call: TRBV18; j_call: TRBJ1-6; clone_size: many; d_call: .; cdr3_length: 15; cdr3_nt: TGTGCCAGCTCACCGGAGCAGGGGCTCAATTCACCCCTCCACTTT; cdr3_aa: CASSPEQGLNSPLHF
v_call: TRBV5-6; j_call: TRBJ2-7; clone_size: many; d_call: .; cdr3_length: 14; cdr3_nt: TGTGCCAGCAGCTCGCGCGGCAGAACCTACGAGCAGTACTTC; cdr3_aa: CASSSRGRTYEQYF
v_call: TRBV7-2; j_call: TRBJ2-2; clone_size: many; d_call: .; cdr3_length: 14; cdr3_nt: TGTGCCAGCAGCTTAAGTGTCAACACCGGGGAGCTGTTTTTT; cdr3_aa: CASSLSVNTGELFF
v_call: TRBV6-1; j_call: TRBJ1-1; clone_size: many; d_call: .; cdr3_length: 10; cdr3_nt: TGTGCCAGCAGGATGTTCGAAGCTTTCTTT; cdr3_aa: CASRMFEAFF
v_call: TRBV7-2; j_call: TRBJ2-3; clone_size: many; d_call: .; cdr3_length: 15; cdr3_nt: TGTGCCAGCAGCTTAGTAGCGGCTAGCACAGATACGCAGTATTTT; cdr3_aa: CASSLVAASTDTQYF
v_call: TRBV29-1; j_call: TRBJ2-7; clone_size: many; d_call: .; cdr3_length: 11; cdr3_nt: TGCAGCGTCCTGACGTTTAGCGAGCAGTACTTC; cdr3_aa: CSVLTFSEQYF
v_call: TRBV5-4; j_call: TRBJ2-5; clone_size: many; d_call: TRBD1; cdr3_length: 16; cdr3_nt: TGTGCCAGCAGCCGAAACAGGGGGGCAGGGCAAGAGACCCAGTACTTC; cdr3_aa: CASSRNRGAGQETQYF
v_call: TRBV3-1; j_call: TRBJ2-4; clone_size: many; d_call: .; cdr3_length: 14; cdr3_nt: TGTGCCAGCAGCCAAGATACCCAGAAAAACATTCAGTACTTC; cdr3_aa: CASSQDTQKNIQYF
v_call: TRBV2; j_call: TRBJ1-6; clone_size: many; d_call: TRBD1; cdr3_length: 15; cdr3_nt: TGTGCCAGCAGGGTAACAGGGGGCAGCAATTCACCCCTCCACTTT; cdr3_aa: CASRVTGGSNSPLHF
v_call: TRBV2; j_call: TRBJ2-1; clone_size: many; d_call: .; cdr3_length: 14; cdr3_nt: TGTGCCAGCAAGCGTCGGGGGCAGGACAATGAGCAGTTCTTC; cdr3_aa: CASKRRGQDNEQFF
v_call: TRBV11-3; j_call: TRBJ1-6; clone_size: many; d_call: TRBD1; cdr3_length: 15; cdr3_nt: TGTGCCAGCAGCGAAGTCAGGGGGAGTAATTCACCCCTCCACTTT; cdr3_aa: CASSEVRGSNSPLHF
v_call: TRBV6-2/TRBV6-3; j_call: TRBJ2-7; clone_size: many; d_call: .; cdr3_length: 14; cdr3_nt: TGTGCCACCTACACCGGGATCAGCCGCTACGAGCAGTACTTC; cdr3_aa: CATYTGISRYEQYF
v_call: TRBV29-1; j_call: TRBJ2-1; clone_size: many; d_call: .; cdr3_length: 10; cdr3_nt: TGCAGCGTCGGAGACCCAGAGCAGTTCTTC; cdr3_aa: CSVGDPEQFF
v_call: TRBV10-3; j_call: TRBJ1-1; clone_size: .; d_call: .; cdr3_length: 12; cdr3_nt: TGTGCCATCAGGGAAGGACAGCCTGAAGCTTTCTTT; cdr3_aa: CAIREGQPEAFF
v_call: TRBV7-6; j_call: TRBJ2-3; clone_size: many; d_call: .; cdr3_length: 16; cdr3_nt: TGTGCCAGCAGCTTAGTGGTGGAAAGGAACTCAGATACGCAGTATTTT; cdr3_aa: CASSLVVERNSDTQYF
v_call: TRBV6-5; j_call: TRBJ2-3; clone_size: many; d_call: .; cdr3_length: 16; cdr3_nt: TGTGCCAGCAGTTACTCGGGGTACGGGAGCCCAGATACGCAGTATTTT; cdr3_aa: CASSYSGYGSPDTQYF
v_call: TRBV9; j_call: TRBJ2-7; clone_size: many; d_call: TRBD2; cdr3_length: 17; cdr3_nt: TGTGCCAGCAGCGTAGGGGGGACTAGCGGACCCCCCTACGAGCAGTACTTC; cdr3_aa: CASSVGGTSGPPYEQYF
v_call: TRBV2; j_call: TRBJ2-5; clone_size: many; d_call: .; cdr3_length: 14; cdr3_nt: TGTGCCAGCAGGTCTGATGGGACCGGGGGGACCCAGTACTTC; cdr3_aa: CASRSDGTGGTQYF
v_call: TRBV7-3; j_call: TRBJ2-2; clone_size: many; d_call: TRBD1; cdr3_length: 15; cdr3_nt: TGTGCCAGCAGCGTGGGGACAGCGAACACCGGGGAGCTGTTTTTT; cdr3_aa: CASSVGTANTGELFF
v_call: TRBV15; j_call: TRBJ1-1; clone_size: many; d_call: .; cdr3_length: 12; cdr3_nt: TGTGCCACCAGCAGAGACCATACTGAAGCTTTCTTT; cdr3_aa: CATSRDHTEAFF
v_call: TRBV19; j_call: TRBJ2-7; clone_size: many; d_call: .; cdr3_length: 15; cdr3_nt: TGTGCCAGTAGTAGTTCTGGTGGTTTAGCCCACGAGCAGTACTTC; cdr3_aa: CASSSSGGLAHEQYF